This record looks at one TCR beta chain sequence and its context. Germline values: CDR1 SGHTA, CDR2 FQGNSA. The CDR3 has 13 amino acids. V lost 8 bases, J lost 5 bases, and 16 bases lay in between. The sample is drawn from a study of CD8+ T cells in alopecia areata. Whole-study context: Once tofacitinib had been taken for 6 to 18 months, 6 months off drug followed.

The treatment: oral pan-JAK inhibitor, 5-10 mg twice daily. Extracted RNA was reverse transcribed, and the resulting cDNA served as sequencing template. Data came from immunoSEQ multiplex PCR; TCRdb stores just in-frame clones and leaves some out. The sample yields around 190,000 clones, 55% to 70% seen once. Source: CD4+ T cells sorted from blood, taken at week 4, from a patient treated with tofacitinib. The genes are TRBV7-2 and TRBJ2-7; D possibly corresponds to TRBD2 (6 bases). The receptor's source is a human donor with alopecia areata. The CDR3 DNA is TGTGCCAGCGCGCTCCGCACGGGGGACGAGCAGTACTTC. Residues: CASALRTGDEQYF.